This is a list of T cell receptor beta chains from one sample in a study of T cells in Graves' hyperthyroidism and ophthalmopathy. Each CDR3 protein gets one entry after TCRdb re-called the multiplex PCR reads with MiXCR. The sample includes roughly 500,000 distinct CDR3 sequences, roughly 14% of them seen just once. What was sequenced was blood. The receptors shown here come from a woman younger than 45 with Graves' hyperthyroidism that later progressed to Graves' ophthalmopathy. Both conserved end residues are part of each CDR3. Each record gives: J gene, D gene, V gene, CDR3 protein. The D gene is left open where the match is weak.

TRBJ2-3 | - | TRBV9 | CASSVDGRRTDTQYF
TRBJ1-6 | - | TRBV27 | CASRVRGENSPLHF
TRBJ2-7 | - | TRBV3-1 | CASTQPGHGGYEQYF
TRBJ1-2 | - | TRBV30 | CAWSFTSAQGYTF
TRBJ1-5 | - | TRBV5-6 | CASSLARSDQPQHF
TRBJ1-5 | - | TRBV2 | CASSKGGGDQPQHF
TRBJ1-2 | TRBD1 | TRBV30 | CAWDRGQGYTF
TRBJ2-3 | TRBD2 | TRBV11-2 | CASSPRLAGGPDTQYF
TRBJ1-5 | TRBD1 | TRBV19 | CASSDRVPGQPQHF
TRBJ2-4 | - | TRBV6-2/TRBV6-3 | CASRSVLGNIQYF
TRBJ1-1 | TRBD1 | TRBV7-9 | CASSQQGVEAFF
TRBJ1-1 | - | TRBV4-1 | CASSHTSALNTEAFF
TRBJ2-2 | - | TRBV19 | CASSINGNTGELFF
TRBJ1-1 | - | TRBV5-1 | CASSRGTENTEAFF
TRBJ1-1 | TRBD1 | TRBV10-3 | CAIRADREGVAFF
TRBJ2-7 | TRBD1 | TRBV28 | CASTGGARYEQYF
TRBJ1-5 | - | TRBV12-5 | CASSAQTNQPQHF
TRBJ2-1 | - | TRBV30 | CAWSVYPAITYNEQFF
TRBJ1-2 | - | TRBV30 | CAREGTYRGYTF
TRBJ2-7 | TRBD1 | TRBV24-1 | CATSEGTGTEEQYF
TRBJ1-1 | - | TRBV19 | CASKDTGFMNTEAFF
TRBJ2-2 | TRBD2 | TRBV3-1 | CASSPGLAGDGGELFF
TRBJ2-5 | - | TRBV25-1 | CASSESGTSQETQYF
TRBJ1-3 | - | TRBV7-8 | CASSLGRGIGNTIYF
TRBJ1-3 | TRBD1 | TRBV29-1 | CSVGQGNGNTIYF
TRBJ1-1 | TRBD1 | TRBV29-1 | CSVAGQMNTEAFF
TRBJ1-5 | - | TRBV12-3/TRBV12-4 | CASRSFSGGSNQPQHF
TRBJ2-1 | - | TRBV7-6 | CASSLAAPNEQFF
TRBJ1-5 | TRBD1 | TRBV12-3/TRBV12-4 | CASSTGEDQPQHF
TRBJ1-1 | - | TRBV10-3 | CAISEHSSVNTEAFF
TRBJ1-2 | - | TRBV5-5 | CASSGSDYGYTF
TRBJ2-1 | - | TRBV19 | CASIARAGSSYNEQFF
TRBJ1-3 | - | TRBV2 | CASNDPSGNTIYF
TRBJ1-2 | TRBD1 | TRBV5-5 | CASSRGQGAISYGYTF
TRBJ1-3 | - | TRBV29-1 | CSVGGVETGNTIYF
TRBJ2-1 | - | TRBV2 | CASRTGLTSSYNEQFF
TRBJ2-7 | TRBD2 | TRBV14 | CASSQDSGRASVQYF
TRBJ1-2 | - | TRBV6-1 | CARHINYGYTF
TRBJ1-2 | TRBD1 | TRBV28 | CASTRQGAHGYTF
TRBJ1-3 | - | TRBV20-1 | CSAPGGATGNTIYF
TRBJ2-5 | TRBD1 | TRBV7-9 | CASSYLTTGETQYF
TRBJ2-2 | TRBD1 | TRBV29-1 | CSVKGQYTGELFF
TRBJ2-1 | - | TRBV19 | CASSMGGNRGEQFF
TRBJ2-2 | - | TRBV6-2/TRBV6-3 | CASSQVGTANTGELFF
TRBJ1-5 | TRBD1 | TRBV12-3/TRBV12-4 | CASSSSPTGAPNQPQHF
TRBJ2-1 | TRBD2 | TRBV20-1 | CSAEHPSGSRNEQFF
TRBJ2-1 | TRBD2 | TRBV29-1 | CSVLELAGGHNEQFF
TRBJ2-1 | - | TRBV24-1 | CATSADNEQFF
TRBJ2-1 | - | TRBV5-1 | CASSLPGVYNEQFF
TRBJ1-6 | TRBD1 | TRBV6-1 | CASRLTGGGVNSPLHF
TRBJ1-1 | - | TRBV10-3 | CAIRDGNTEAFF
TRBJ2-1 | - | TRBV15 | CATSRDLANYNEQFF
TRBJ2-1 | - | TRBV2 | CASSEAGGSSYNEQFF
TRBJ1-1 | - | TRBV10-1 | CASSDGMGDTEAFF